A single sample is the source of the 16 T cell receptor beta chains below, sequenced in a study of cytomegalovirus exposure and HLA in healthy donors. Use of 60 Vbeta and 13 Jbeta primers characterized the PCR. Using immunoSEQ multiplex PCR, the repertoire was profiled, and TCRdb retains in-frame clones only, with some absent. The repertoire holds 100,000 or so clones, with over 70% as singletons. Sample: PBMCs. These receptors came from a man between 40 and 49 years old in good health and CMV-seronegative.

The chain joins TRBV5-4 to TRBJ1-3, with a weak D call TRBD1 (5 bases). The CDR3 has 11 residues. Germline V gene data show CDR1 as SGHNT and CDR2 as YYREEE (reference sequence). The V gene lost 7 bases and the J gene lost 8 bases, with 10 bases spanning the gap. The CDR3: CASGRGDTIYF. Here the CDR3 DNA reads TGTGCCAGCGGCCGGGGGGACACCATATATTTT.

The chain is built from TRBV6-5 and TRBJ1-1; no firm D call. Germline CDR1 and CDR2: MNHEY and SVGAGI. The CDR3 loop spans 15 amino acids. The V gene lost 4 bases and the J gene lost 0 bases, with 12 bases spanning the gap. CDR3 DNA: TGTGCCAGCAGTTCGCGTCCAAATATGAACACTGAAGCTTTCTTT. It encodes CASSSRPNMNTEAFF.

The V and J genes are TRBV6-5 and TRBJ2-7; perhaps TRBD2 as D (6 bases). V was clipped by 4 bases and J by 1 base, with 14 bases between them. The CDR3 has 15 amino acids. CDR1 is MNHEY, CDR2 SVGAGI, per germline. The CDR3 DNA sequence: TGTGCCAGCAGTTTTTCCTGGGCGGGGTCCTACGAGCAGTACTTC. Its protein product is CASSFSWAGSYEQYF.

This chain joins TRBV11-3 and TRBJ2-7; D is uncertain. The CDR3 consists of 14 residues. V was clipped by 7 bases and J by 0 bases, with 13 bases between them. Germline values: CDR1 SGHNT, CDR2 YENEEA. CDR3: CASTRRPRSYEQYF. CDR3 DNA sequence: TGTGCCAGCACCCGCAGGCCCCGCTCCTACGAGCAGTACTTC.

The CDR3 region is CASSSGQGEDTQYF. CDR3 nucleotide sequence: TGTGCCAGCAGCTCTGGACAGGGTGAAGATACGCAGTATTTT. The chain joins TRBV11-3 to TRBJ2-3; TRBD1 aligns across 8 bases. With V trimmed by 4 bases and J by 5 bases, 5 bases remained unmatched. The CDR3 consists of 14 residues. From germline, CDR1 is SGHNT and CDR2 YENEEA.

This rearrangement joins TRBV4-1 to TRBJ2-7; 8 positions match TRBD2. Germline trimming cut 0 bases from V and 3 bases from J; bases unmatched to any gene: 10. Germline V lookup: CDR1 MGHRA, CDR2 YSYEKL. The CDR3 is made up of 17 amino acids. CDR3 region: CASSQEWRLAGLYEQYF. DNA for the CDR3: TGCGCCAGCAGCCAAGAATGGCGCCTAGCGGGCCTCTACGAGCAGTACTTC.

V and J are TRBV29-1 and TRBJ2-7; 8 nucleotides line up with TRBD2. The CDR3 sequence is 16 residues long. With V trimmed by 2 bases and J by 0 bases, 9 bases remained unmatched. Germline CDR1 is SQVTM and CDR2 is ANQGSEA. The CDR3 is CSVEWREAHSSYEQYF. The CDR3 DNA reads as TGCAGCGTTGAATGGCGGGAGGCCCACAGCTCCTACGAGCAGTACTTC.

This sequence joins TRBV7-6 and TRBJ2-2; possible D gene TRBD1, 5 bases. V shed 10 bases and J shed 2 bases, with 14 bases lying between them. The CDR3 is 14 residues long. The germline gives CDR1 SGHVS, CDR2 FNYEAQ. CDR3 protein: CAIAGQLNTGELFF. The CDR3 bases are TGTGCCATCGCCGGACAACTAAACACCGGGGAGCTGTTTTTT.

This chain connects TRBV19 to TRBJ1-2; D possibly corresponds to TRBD1 (5 bases). The CDR3 consists of 15 residues. The V and J ends lost 1 base and 4 bases respectively, with 13 bases between them. Looked up from germline, CDR1 is LNHDA and CDR2 is SQIVND (reference sequence). The CDR3 DNA is TGTGCCAGTAGTATAGGGGGCAGGACCCGCTATGGCTACACCTTC. Amino acid sequence: CASSIGGRTRYGYTF.

The chain employs TRBV15 and TRBJ2-7, with 8 bases lining up with TRBD1. Trimming took 0 bases from V and 4 from J; bases not matched to a gene: 8. This CDR3 has 16 residues. Germline-derived CDR1 and CDR2 are LNHNV and YYDKDF (reference sequence). The CDR3 nucleotides are TGTGCCACCAGCAGAGATTCGCCCGACAGGGGTTACGAGCAGTACTTC. It specifies CATSRDSPDRGYEQYF.

This clone has only one observation. V usage is TRBV30 and J usage is TRBJ2-7; D perhaps matches TRBD1 (5 bases). V was pared by 1 base and J by 1 base, with 14 bases between. CDR1 and CDR2 from the germline V gene are GTSNPN and SVGIG (reference sequence). This CDR3 has 15 residues. This CDR3 reads CAWSGGHTLSYEQYF. The CDR3 coding sequence is TGTGCCTGGAGTGGAGGACACACTCTTTCCTACGAGCAGTACTTC.

This clone was recorded once. V gene TRBV6-1 combines with J gene TRBJ1-2, with D possibly TRBD1 on 5 matching bases. Looked up from germline, CDR1 is MNHNS and CDR2 is SASEGT. The CDR3 sequence is 13 residues long. V dropped 11 bases and J dropped 6 bases, with 19 bases sitting between them. CDR3 DNA: TGTGCCGCCCGACTGACAGAGTCCCATGGCTACACCTTC. Encoded protein: CAARLTESHGYTF.

The J gene is TRBJ2-3, the V gene TRBV29-1, with 10 positions matching TRBD1. CDR1 SQVTM and CDR2 ANQGSEA come from the germline V gene. Germline trimming cut 1 base from V and 5 bases from J; bases unmatched to any gene: 6. The CDR3 runs to 15 residues. The CDR3 loop is CSVEGGTGAGDTQYF. The CDR3 DNA is TGCAGCGTTGAAGGGGGGACAGGGGCAGGAGATACGCAGTATTTT.

The genes are TRBV5-1 and TRBJ2-1, with TRBD2 matching over 12 bases. Trimming took 9 bases from V and 3 from J; bases not matched to a gene: 4. Germline V gene data show CDR1 as SGHRS and CDR2 as YFSETQ. The CDR3 has 14 amino acids. In nucleotides, the CDR3 is TGCGCCACTCGGACTAGCGGGGACTACAATGAGCAGTTCTTC. It translates to CATRTSGDYNEQFF.

J is TRBJ2-5 and V is TRBV29-1, with 8 bases that match TRBD2. Trimming took 0 bases from V and 4 from J; bases not matched to a gene: 13. Germline assignment: CDR1 SQVTM and CDR2 ANQGSEA. The CDR3 is 17 residues long. The CDR3 sequence: CSVEDFRLASFGETQYF. The CDR3 DNA follows: TGCAGCGTTGAAGATTTCCGACTAGCGAGTTTCGGAGAGACCCAGTACTTC. Full variable domain (rest looked up from reference TRBV29-1 and TRBJ2-5): SAVISQKPSRDICQRGTSLTIQCQVDSQVTMMFWYRQQPGQSLTLIATANQGSEATYESGFVIDKFPISRPNLTFSTLTVSNMSPEDSSIYLCSVEDFRLASFGETQYFGPGTRLLVL.

Only one count was recorded for this clone. CDR3 bases: TGTGCCAGCAGTGAGGGTGGGGGAGGGAACACTGAAGCTTTCTTT. Translated, it gives CASSEGGGGNTEAFF. V usage is TRBV6-1 and J usage is TRBJ1-1, with D possibly TRBD1 on 5 matching bases. The germline V gene has CDR1 MNHNS and CDR2 SASEGT. Trimming stripped 3 bases from V and 1 base from J, with 12 bases between. This CDR3 spans 15 amino acids.